This T cell receptor (beta chain) was identified in a study of post-analysis software for immune sequencing data (dated by TCRdb to between 2015 and 2016). Context from the whole study: Relapsing-remitting, secondary progressive and progressive-relapsing multiple sclerosis were recorded as disease courses, and subtype annotation was lacking for some patients. Patient repertoires were compared against about twelve previously published healthy control repertoires from donors aged about 6 to 28 years. A subset of samples was prepared in parallel using single-end sample barcoding, then pooled and co-amplified after Illumina adapter ligation. Findings and caveats that apply to the study as a whole: The control group was slightly older than the multiple sclerosis patient group. When samples were clustered directly using the F measure, samples prepared in the same batch co-clustered strongly, which prompted a batch-effect correction. Significantly lower normalized Chao1 diversity was found in multiple sclerosis patients than in controls, suggesting substantial peripheral T-cell clonal expansion. Significantly higher frequencies in patients than in controls were found for roughly 5 TRBV segments, including TRBV5-6, TRBV5-1 and TRBV20-1.

V is pared back by 4 bases and J by 0 bases, with 13 bases lying between the germline termini. Taken from the germline V gene, the CDR1 and CDR2 loops are SGDLS and YYNGEE. From the cysteine up to the phenylalanine, the CDR3 has a length of 15 residues. Only CDR3 DNA is held: 45 bases, read in frame from base 1. To demonstrate the VDJtools post-analysis software, TCR beta repertoires were profiled from the peripheral blood of about a dozen young patients with multiple sclerosis. The multiple sclerosis patients were children and adolescents between about 6 and 15 years of age. Library preparation used PCR. The listed sequencing device is Illumina HiSeq 2500. To reduce PCR and sequencing biases, unique molecular identifiers were incorporated into the TCR beta cDNA libraries. Approximately 500,000 cDNA molecules were obtained per 1 to 10 million input T cells, so each molecule approximated one T cell. The same protocol used for the earlier healthy control dataset was applied to prepare and sequence the patient libraries. Samples belonging to the same batch were prepared together, multiplexed and sequenced on a shared HiSeq lane. In the original analysis: Raw barcoded reads were processed with MIGEC, discarding single-read molecular identifier groups before consensus assembly and CDR3 extraction. VDJtools was used for post-analysis of the clonotype tables, with diversity normalized by down-sampling every dataset to the smallest sample size. In repertoire overlap clustering, CDR3 amino acid sequences, but not nucleotide sequences, were matched to correct batch-related cross-sample contamination. TCRdb reran the public reads through fastp at Q25 and MiXCR, keeping productive beta chains. Entries that share a CDR3 protein sequence are merged under the most common genes and DNA. TCRdb's processing, not the study's, gives the V and J calls here. This sample has 750,000 to 950,000 distinct CDR3 sequences in its table, and 46% of those were observed once. The top ten hold 4.9% of the sample.

For this clonotype: It has no known antigen specificity. Per-nucleotide qualities are absent, and no much larger clonotype sits a single base away.

The sequencing input was blood. In this chain, TRBV9 is recombined with TRBJ2-5, and possibly TRBD2, on 6 matching bases. The clonotype was recovered from a girl aged 5 to 17 with multiple sclerosis. The DNA reads TGTGCCAGCAGCCGGGAGCGCGGGTACCAAGAGACCCAGTACTTC. Its coded protein is CASSRERGYQETQYF.